The 32 T cell receptor beta chains given below trace back to one sample, sequenced in a study of response to subunit inactivated influenza vaccine (dated 2018 in TCRdb). The library was generated by RT-PCR. The instrument was an Illumina HiSeq 2500. TCRdb trimmed public reads at Q25 via fastp, called clones via MiXCR and kept in-frame beta chains. Entries are consolidated by CDR3 protein sequence, retaining the most common genes and DNA. The sample table contains hundreds of thousands of distinct CDR3 sequences; only one count was recorded for around 13% of them. The ten top clones hold 6.5% to 8% of the sample. The specimen comprised PBMCs from blood, sampled 14 to 15 days before vaccination. The receptors stem from a man in his fifties or sixties who received an inactivated influenza vaccine. Donor details come from another sample of the same person, matched by shared clones.

This clonotype was recorded only once. The CDR3 spells CSARGGQGAAKGYTF. The CDR3 bases are TGCAGTGCTAGAGGCGGACAGGGCGCGGCGAAGGGCTACACCTTC. The J gene is TRBJ1-2, the V gene TRBV20-1, with 8 positions matching TRBD1. The CDR3 has 15 amino acids. CDR1 is DFQATT, CDR2 SNEGSKA, per germline (reference sequence). Trimming at V came to 1 base and at J to 8 bases, leaving 12 bases not matched to a gene.

This clonotype came up a few times. The chain combines TRBV15 with TRBJ2-5; 10 bases are a match to TRBD2. Trimming took 0 bases from V and 4 from J; bases not matched to a gene: 5. The CDR3 loop spans 16 amino acids. Germline-derived CDR1 and CDR2 are LNHNV and YYDKDF (reference sequence). The CDR3 loop reads CATSRDQLAGRETQYF. The CDR3 DNA sequence: TGTGCCACCAGCAGAGATCAACTAGCGGGACGAGAGACCCAGTACTTC.

This clonotype was picked up a small number of times. The chain has TRBV9 and TRBJ2-2; 11 bases agree with TRBD1. The CDR3 consists of 16 residues. The V and J ends lost 4 bases and 6 bases, in that order; junction bases with no gene match: 8. Germline V gene sequence: CDR1 SGDLS, CDR2 YYNGEE. The CDR3 nucleotides read TGTGCCAGCAGCTCGCCACCGGGACAGGGGGCCGGGGAGCTGTTTTTT. Translating gives CASSSPPGQGAGELFF.

This clonotype was found a few times. The chain joins TRBV5-5 to TRBJ2-7; 8 positions match TRBD1. The CDR3 extends over 15 amino acids. Losses at the gene ends were 1 base for V and 4 bases for J; bases not matched to a gene: 7. Germline lookup yields CDR1 SGHKS and CDR2 YYEKEE (reference sequence). CDR3 sequence (DNA): TGTGCCAGCAGCTTGTATGGACAGGGCCATTACGAGCAGTACTTC. This encodes CASSLYGQGHYEQYF.

The sample holds a few counts of this clonotype. Written as DNA, the CDR3 is TGCAGTGCTAGGGCCGGGACTAGCGGGAGCCCCTCCTACAATGAGCAGTTCTTC. It encodes CSARAGTSGSPSYNEQFF. The rearrangement uses TRBV20-1 and TRBJ2-1; 14 nucleotides line up with TRBD2. The CDR3 is 18 residues long. Trimming cost V 3 bases and J 0 bases; bases outside gene matches: 7. Looked up from germline, CDR1 is DFQATT and CDR2 is SNEGSKA (reference sequence).

This clonotype was counted between two and nine times. V gene TRBV7-6 combines with J gene TRBJ1-5, with D uncertain. There are 13 residues in the CDR3. Trimming pared 5 bases from V and 4 bases from J, leaving 9 bases between. Germline V gene sequence: CDR1 SGHVS, CDR2 FNYEAQ. CDR3 residues: CASSVDLNQPQHF. The CDR3 nucleotides read TGTGCCAGCAGCGTAGACTTAAATCAGCCCCAGCATTTT.

A few counts support this clonotype. The rearrangement joins TRBV19 to TRBJ2-5, with TRBD2 matching over 12 bases. CDR1 is LNHDA, CDR2 SQIVND, per germline (reference sequence). J was trimmed by 1 base and V by 5 bases; bases with no gene match: 5. This CDR3 spans 16 amino acids. CDR3 in amino acids: CASSSRLAGVQETQYF. CDR3 nucleotide sequence: TGTGCCAGTAGTTCACGACTAGCGGGGGTCCAAGAGACCCAGTACTTC.

This clonotype has just a few counts. CDR3 loop: CASSADSPFGTDTQYF. The CDR3 bases are TGCGCCAGCAGCGCGGACAGCCCCTTTGGCACAGATACGCAGTATTTT. The V call is TRBV5-1, the J call TRBJ2-3, with D perhaps TRBD1 (6 bases). The germline CDR1 and CDR2 sequences are SGHRS and YFSETQ. The length of the CDR3 is 16 residues. The V end lost 4 bases, the J end lost 1 base, and 16 bases lay between the germline ends.

This clonotype was recorded a few times. CDR3 protein: CASSAVPPPEQYF. The CDR3 DNA reads as TGTGCCAGCAGTGCCGTCCCCCCACCAGAGCAGTACTTC. The V gene is TRBV6-2 or TRBV6-3, the J gene TRBJ2-7; the D is unclear. The V gene lost 5 bases and the J gene lost 7 bases, with 15 bases spanning the gap. The CDR3 is 13 amino acids. Germline V lookup: CDR1 MNHEY, CDR2 SVGEGT.

This clonotype was seen only a few times. The chain carries TRBV6-5 and TRBJ2-7, with 9 bases aligning to TRBD1. The CDR3 length is 16 residues. Per germline, CDR1 MNHEY and CDR2 SVGAGI. Unmatched junction bases numbered 9, after V lost 0 bases and J lost 6 bases. Here the CDR3 DNA reads TGTGCCAGCAGTTACTCATGGGGACAGGGAAGGAGCGAGCAGTACTTC. This sequence encodes CASSYSWGQGRSEQYF.

On this clonotype itself: Sequence at one end of the junction differs from germline and may be a read error. The chain carries TRBV29-1 and TRBJ2-3; 11 bases map to TRBD2. The germline gives CDR1 SQVTM, CDR2 ANQGSEA. This CDR3 region has 15 residues. CDR3 region: CSVERLAGGTYTQYF. The CDR3, as DNA: TGCAGCGTTGAGAGGCTAGCGGGAGGCACATATACGCAGTATTTT.

This clonotype was counted only a few times. The chain joins TRBV27 to TRBJ1-4, with 8 bases lining up with TRBD1. Germline loops: CDR1 MNHEY, CDR2 SMNVEV (reference sequence). After removal of 6 bases from V and 4 bases from J, the junction contained 13 bases not matched to a gene. The CDR3 length is 17 residues. CDR3 sequence: CASSVTAHRGSNEKLFF. The DNA for the CDR3 is TGTGCCAGCAGCGTCACCGCTCACAGGGGGAGTAATGAAAAACTGTTTTTT.

The chain joins TRBV5-1 to TRBJ1-2, with 9 nucleotides matching TRBD1. Trimming removed 8 bases from V and 2 bases from J; junction bases left unmatched: 4. The CDR3 extends over 13 amino acids. Germline V lookup: CDR1 SGHRS, CDR2 YFSETQ. The CDR3 region has the DNA TGCGCCAGACGGGACAGGGTGAACTATGGCTACACCTTC. This sequence encodes CARRDRVNYGYTF. Looking up the rest from reference TRBV5-1 and TRBJ1-2 gives the full variable domain: KAGVTQTPRYLIKTRGQQVTLSCSPISGHRSVSWYQQTPGQGLQFLFEYFSETQRNKGNFPGRFSGRQFSNSRSEMNVSTLELGDSALYLCARRDRVNYGYTFGSGTRLTVV.

CDR3: CASSPGQGTNQPQHF. CDR3 nucleotide sequence: TGTGCCAGCAGTCCTGGACAGGGGACGAATCAGCCCCAGCATTTT. The chain employs TRBV5-6 and TRBJ1-5; TRBD1 matches 9 bases. The CDR3 loop spans 15 amino acids. Germline CDR1 is SGHDT and CDR2 is YYEEEE. V dropped 5 bases and J dropped 4; count of bases not matched to a gene: 7.

This clonotype occurred a few times. The V call is TRBV7-9, the J call TRBJ2-1; 7 bases are a match to TRBD2. Germline values: CDR1 SEHNR, CDR2 FQNEAQ (reference sequence). V lost 5 bases and J lost 4; bases outside the gene matches: 8. The CDR3 sequence is 15 residues long. The CDR3, as DNA: TGTGCCAGCAGCCTAGGGAGGGTAGCGTACAATGAGCAGTTCTTC. As protein: CASSLGRVAYNEQFF.

This clonotype occurred many times. The V and J genes are TRBV4-1 and TRBJ1-4; 8 bases line up with TRBD1. Germline trimming cut 6 bases from V and 3 bases from J; bases unmatched to any gene: 6. Germline V gives CDR1 MGHRA, CDR2 YSYEKL. CDR3 size: 15 residues. CDR3 region: CASRRQGLPNEKLFF. In DNA form, the CDR3 reads TGCGCCAGCAGGAGACAGGGGTTGCCTAATGAAAAACTGTTTTTT.

This clonotype has only a few counts. The chain uses TRBV3-1 and TRBJ1-2; 7 positions match TRBD1. V shed 4 bases, J shed 6 bases, and the junction held 5 bases outside the gene matches. CDR3 length equals 13 residues. CDR1 is LGHDT and CDR2 is YNNKEL in the germline V gene (reference sequence). The CDR3 protein is CASSLTGDHGYTF. CDR3 sequence (DNA): TGTGCCAGCAGCCTCACAGGGGACCATGGCTACACCTTC.

The chain couples TRBV5-6 to TRBJ1-2; 7 nucleotides line up with TRBD1. Germline V gives CDR1 SGHDT, CDR2 YYEEEE. Unmatched junction bases numbered 9, after V lost 3 bases and J lost 4 bases. The CDR3 spans 15 residues. The CDR3 loop reads CASSSTGDYVYGYTF. In DNA form, the CDR3 reads TGTGCCAGCAGCTCAACAGGGGACTATGTCTATGGCTACACCTTC.

This clonotype came up a few times. The V call is TRBV6-5, the J call TRBJ2-7; weak D call: TRBD1 (6 bases). V lost 4 bases, J lost 2 bases, and 15 bases lay in between. The germline gives CDR1 MNHEY, CDR2 SVGAGI. This CDR3 has 15 amino acids. The CDR3 DNA follows: TGTGCCAGCAGTTCCCACCGGGACATCACCTACGAGCAGTACTTC. Amino acid sequence: CASSSHRDITYEQYF.

The chain uses TRBV10-3 and TRBJ2-3; 7 bases line up with TRBD2. The V segment lost 0 bases and the J segment 3 bases; nucleotides outside the gene matches: 6. The CDR3 sequence is 16 residues long. Germline CDR1 reads ENHRY; CDR2 reads SYGVKD. The CDR3 reads CAISESMAGETDTQYF. The CDR3 coding sequence is TGTGCCATCAGTGAGTCGATGGCGGGAGAAACAGATACGCAGTATTTT.

This clonotype showed up just a few times. The J gene is TRBJ2-7, the V gene TRBV7-2, with 8 bases lining up with TRBD2. The V gene's germline CDR1 is SGHTA and CDR2 FQGNSA. Trimming took 5 bases from V and 3 from J; bases not matched to a gene: 9. This CDR3 has 15 residues. CDR3 sequence: CASSQPGTRGYEQYF. The CDR3 region has the DNA TGTGCCAGCAGCCAGCCCGGGACTAGGGGCTACGAGCAGTACTTC.

The V and J genes are TRBV6-2 or TRBV6-3 and TRBJ2-6, with 10 positions matching TRBD1. Germline CDR1 and CDR2: MNHEY and SVGEGT. The trim removed 2 bases at V and 3 bases at J, leaving 13 bases unmatched. This CDR3 is 20 amino acids long. CDR3 coding DNA: TGTGCCAGCAGTTACCGTAGGGGACAGGGGCTTTACTTTGGGGCCAACGTCCTGACTTTC. Protein sequence: CASSYRRGQGLYFGANVLTF.

Remarks on this clonotype: The junction shows a germline mismatch at one end, possibly a read error. The chain combines TRBV20-1 with TRBJ2-1; 8 nucleotides match TRBD2. The CDR3 length is 16 residues. Germline values: CDR1 DFQATT, CDR2 SNEGSKA (reference sequence). Written as DNA, the CDR3 is TGCTGTGCTAGAGCAGGGGCGGGAGGATCCTACAATGAGCAGTTCTTC. It encodes CCARAGAGGSYNEQFF.

This clonotype was observed at least ten times. The V and J genes are TRBV5-1 and TRBJ1-1; 7 bases agree with TRBD1. V trimming: 4 bases; J trimming: 0 bases; junction bases outside the gene matches: 6. This CDR3 has 15 residues. The germline V gene has CDR1 SGHRS and CDR2 YFSETQ. The CDR3 DNA follows: TGCGCCAGCAGCGGCGAAACAGGGGTGAACACTGAAGCTTTCTTT. Its translation is CASSGETGVNTEAFF.

This clonotype was observed a handful of times. The V and J genes are TRBV6-1 and TRBJ2-5, with D unresolved. The CDR3 sequence is 15 residues long. The V end lost 9 bases, the J end lost 5 bases, and 22 bases lay between the germline ends. Germline V lookup: CDR1 MNHNS, CDR2 SASEGT. In DNA, the CDR3 is TGTGCCAGTACGCCAGTCCCCGGGCCTGGGGAGACCCAGTACTTC. It is translated as CASTPVPGPGETQYF.

This clonotype was detected only a few times. The CDR3 DNA is TGCAGCGGAACCCGGGACAGGGCTTACAATGAGCAGTTCTTC. Protein sequence: CSGTRDRAYNEQFF. This chain links TRBV29-1 with TRBJ2-1, with 9 bases fitting TRBD1. With 7 bases clipped from V and 4 bases from J, the junction kept 8 bases outside the gene matches. The V gene's germline CDR1 is SQVTM and CDR2 ANQGSEA. This CDR3 spans 14 amino acids.

This clonotype was counted once. A read error may be the cause here, since a much bigger clone is one base away. The CDR3 ends on some other residue instead of the conserved phenylalanine or tryptophan, so this is likely a read error. For the CDR3, the DNA is TGTGCCAGCACGAAACTAGCCGGCTCCTACAATGAGCAGTTCCTC. Translating gives CASTKLAGSYNEQFL. The chain recombines TRBV6-1 with TRBJ2-1; TRBD2 is a possible D gene (6 bases). V was shortened by 7 bases and J by 0 bases, with 13 bases between the two germline ends. This CDR3 has 15 residues. Looked up from germline, CDR1 is MNHNS and CDR2 is SASEGT.

V usage is TRBV5-5 and J usage is TRBJ2-5; D perhaps matches TRBD2 (6 bases). Germline CDR1 reads SGHKS; CDR2 reads YYEKEE (reference sequence). The V end was cut by 0 bases, the J end by 9 bases, with 15 bases between. The CDR3 sequence is 14 residues long. CDR3 sequence reads: CASSLGPPSAAQYF. CDR3 nucleotide sequence: TGTGCCAGCAGCTTGGGCCCTCCTAGCGCGGCCCAGTACTTC.

The gene calls are TRBV10-3 and TRBJ2-7; D uncertain. Germline-derived CDR1 and CDR2 are ENHRY and SYGVKD. This CDR3 comprises 13 residues. Trimming took off 3 bases at V and 2 bases at J, with 8 bases between the two ends. The CDR3, as DNA: TGTGCCATCAGTGAACGGATGCCCTACGAGCAGTACTTC. Translating gives CAISERMPYEQYF.

This chain uses TRBV2 with TRBJ2-3; 10 nucleotides match TRBD2. Germline V gene data show CDR1 as SNHLY and CDR2 as FYNNEI. The V and J ends lost 3 bases and 4 bases, in that order; junction bases with no gene match: 4. CDR3 length equals 15 residues. Here the CDR3 reads CASSDLAGVADTQYF. CDR3 sequence (DNA): TGTGCCAGCAGTGACCTAGCGGGAGTCGCAGATACGCAGTATTTT.

The chain is built from TRBV7-2 and TRBJ1-5; TRBD1 is a possible D gene (6 bases). Germline loops: CDR1 SGHTA, CDR2 FQGNSA. V was shortened by 5 bases and J by 5 bases, with 16 bases between the two germline ends. This CDR3 comprises 15 residues. CDR3 nucleotides: TGTGCCAGCAGCCTGCAAACAGGGCTGGATCAGCCCCAGCATTTT. Translated: CASSLQTGLDQPQHF.

The chain recombines TRBV24-1 with TRBJ2-1; no clear D. CDR1 is KGHDR and CDR2 is SFDVKD in the germline V gene. The CDR3 runs 15 residues. V lost 0 bases and J 0 bases, leaving 5 bases between the germline ends. The CDR3: CATSDLTASYNEQFF. The CDR3 bases are TGTGCCACCAGTGATTTGACTGCCTCCTACAATGAGCAGTTCTTC.